These 14 T cell receptor beta chains came from one sample sequenced in a study of cytomegalovirus exposure and HLA in healthy donors. 13 Jbeta primers and 60 Vbeta primers were used for the PCR. Sequencing was performed with immunoSEQ multiplex PCR; in TCRdb, only in-frame clones are kept and a portion is missing. The sample has some 60,000 clones; more than 70% are singletons. The sample taken for sequencing was PBMCs. The origin of the receptors is a woman in her 30s in good health and CMV-seronegative.

There are a few counts of this clone. The J gene is TRBJ1-2, the V gene TRBV19; 7 bases agree with TRBD1. The CDR3 totals 13 residues. Trimming removed 6 bases from V and 2 bases from J; junction bases left unmatched: 3. The germline CDR1 and CDR2 sequences are LNHDA and SQIVND (reference sequence). The CDR3 region has the DNA TGTGCCAGTAGCCTGACAGGGAACTATGGCTACACCTTC. It codes for CASSLTGNYGYTF.

The CDR3 protein is CASSLSGGIHGYTF. DNA for the CDR3: TGTGCCAGCAGCTTGTCCGGGGGAATTCATGGCTACACCTTC. The chain employs TRBV5-4 and TRBJ1-2, with D possibly being TRBD1 (5 bases). CDR1 SGHNT and CDR2 YYREEE come from the germline V gene (reference sequence). V lost 1 base and J 6 bases, leaving 13 bases between the germline ends. The CDR3 length is 14 residues.

The chain combines TRBV4-1 with TRBJ2-5; the match to TRBD2 covers 7 bases. After removal of 3 bases from V and 5 bases from J, the junction contained 6 bases not matched to a gene. CDR1 is MGHRA, CDR2 YSYEKL, per germline. The CDR3 has 14 amino acids. CDR3 sequence: CASSQNQGGETQYF. The DNA of the CDR3 is TGCGCCAGCAGCCAGAACCAGGGAGGGGAGACCCAGTACTTC.

The V call is TRBV27, the J call TRBJ2-7, with D possibly being TRBD1 (6 bases). Germline V gives CDR1 MNHEY, CDR2 SMNVEV (reference sequence). The CDR3 length is 14 residues. V gave up 8 bases and J gave up 0 bases, with 14 bases separating them. Here the CDR3 reads CASAEGVSSYEQYF. The CDR3 DNA sequence: TGTGCCAGCGCTGAGGGGGTTAGCTCCTACGAGCAGTACTTC.

The chain couples TRBV6-6 to TRBJ1-2, with D unclear. Per germline, CDR1 MNHNY and CDR2 SVGAGI (reference sequence). V was cut by 1 base and J by 5 bases, with 14 bases left in between. The CDR3 spans 15 residues. CDR3 bases: TGTGCCAGCAGTTACTTTGGAGGGAGAGGTTATGGCTACACCTTC. It is translated as CASSYFGGRGYGYTF.

The chain joins TRBV10-1 to TRBJ1-1; D is possibly TRBD1 (6 bases). This CDR3 is built from 14 residues. Deletions cut 2 bases from V and 4 bases from J, with 11 bases between. Germline-derived CDR1 and CDR2 are WNHNN and SYGVQD (reference sequence). DNA for the CDR3: TGCGCCAGCAGTGAGGGCCAGGGGTTCACTGAAGCTTTCTTT. It is translated as CASSEGQGFTEAFF.

J is TRBJ2-5 and V is TRBV28; 8 nucleotides agree with TRBD1. V lost 6 bases to trimming and J lost 5 bases; unmatched junction nucleotides: 5. The germline CDR1 and CDR2 sequences are MDHEN and SYDVKM. The CDR3 runs to 13 residues. The CDR3 coding sequence is TGTGCCAGCAGGCAGACAGGGGATGAGACCCAGTACTTC. As protein: CASRQTGDETQYF.

In nucleotides, the CDR3 is TGTGCCAGTAGTATAGGGCAGGGGGCCGACTATGGCTACACCTTC. It encodes CASSIGQGADYGYTF. This rearrangement joins TRBV19 to TRBJ1-2; 8 positions match TRBD1. V lost 1 base and J lost 3; bases outside the gene matches: 4. From germline, CDR1 is LNHDA and CDR2 SQIVND (reference sequence). This CDR3 is built from 15 residues.

J is TRBJ1-2 and V is TRBV6-1; 7 positions agree with TRBD1. Germline V gene data show CDR1 as MNHNS and CDR2 as SASEGT. This CDR3 is built from 13 residues. V was clipped by 3 bases and J by 8 bases; unmatched bases: 6. The CDR3 sequence is CASSDSTGKGYTF. The CDR3 DNA is TGTGCCAGCAGTGACTCGACAGGGAAAGGCTACACCTTC.

The CDR3 reads CASSPGLFPYNEQFF. The CDR3 coding sequence is TGTGCCAGCTCCCCGGGACTTTTTCCCTACAATGAGCAGTTCTTC. This rearrangement joins TRBV18 to TRBJ2-1; tentative D call: TRBD2 (6 bases). The CDR3 spans 15 residues. Germline CDR1 and CDR2: KGHSH and LQKENI. Deletions cut 6 bases from V and 2 bases from J, with 14 bases between.

This clone is medium-sized by share. The gene calls are TRBV6-1 and TRBJ1-1, with 9 bases identical to TRBD1. CDR1 and CDR2 (germline): MNHNS, SASEGT. The CDR3 runs to 13 residues. Trimming at V came to 5 bases and at J to 4 bases, leaving 2 bases not matched to a gene. The CDR3: CASSLQGATEAFF. The CDR3 DNA follows: TGTGCCAGCAGTTTACAGGGGGCCACTGAAGCTTTCTTT.

The chain is built from TRBV30 and TRBJ2-1; TRBD2 agrees at 7 bases. Germline trimming cut 2 bases from V and 5 bases from J; bases unmatched to any gene: 6. Germline CDR1 GTSNPN, CDR2 SVGIG (reference sequence). The CDR3 runs to 14 residues. This CDR3 is CAWSPGTNDNEQFF. CDR3 in DNA: TGTGCCTGGAGTCCCGGGACTAACGACAATGAGCAGTTCTTC. The whole variable domain, remainder taken from reference TRBV30 and TRBJ2-1, is SQTIHQWPATLVQPVGSPLSLECTVEGTSNPNLYWYRQAAGRGLQLLFYSVGIGQISSEVPQNLSASRPQDRQFILSSKKLLLSDSGFYLCAWSPGTNDNEQFFGPGTRLTVL.

This clone is classed as medium-sized. This chain connects TRBV10-3 to TRBJ1-5, with 8 bases lining up with TRBD1. CDR1 is ENHRY, CDR2 SYGVKD, per germline. This CDR3 is 13 amino acids long. The junction had 0 bases not matched to a gene; V was cut back by 6 bases and J by 2 bases. The CDR3 nucleotides read TGTGCCATCAGGGACAGGGGCAATCAGCCCCAGCATTTT. As protein: CAIRDRGNQPQHF.

The V gene is TRBV6-5, the J gene TRBJ2-7; D is possibly TRBD2 (5 bases). V lost 10 bases and J lost 6, with 22 bases in between. This CDR3 is built from 14 residues. Germline assignment: CDR1 MNHEY and CDR2 SVGAGI. CDR3 region: CANSRAGLPREQYF. CDR3 coding DNA: TGTGCCAACAGCCGGGCCGGACTGCCTCGCGAGCAGTACTTC.